This T cell receptor beta chain was documented in a study of long-term antiretroviral therapy in people with HIV (dated 2022 in TCRdb). Regarding the research as a whole: The earliest samples were collected approximately a decade before the 2015 WHO recommendation for immediate ART, a period when ART was typically delayed until CD4 counts fell. Among the 30 to 35 participants with HIV, approximately 10 were female. The cohort contributed 150 to 200 cryopreserved PBMC samples from around 33 adults with confirmed HIV infection, collected serially over a mean of about six years (range 1-12). No cross-contamination during QIAcube processing was shown when test extractions of a monoclonal T-cell line were performed alongside 30 to 40 polyclonal samples. Whether ART initiation and durable HIV suppression were associated with changes in peripheral blood TRB repertoire composition and diversity was tested in a retrospective serial study. Findings and caveats that apply to the study as a whole: Starting ART was linked to a significant rise in TRB diversity, yet even after long-term ART the diversity remained significantly lower than in transplant donor controls. No data were available on ART adherence, viral resistance or therapy changes, limiting inferences about post-ART repertoire changes. The samples were dated from about 2003 to 2017, and the ART regimens that were used may be less effective than current ART regimens. HIV repertoires had narrower CDR3 length ranges than controls, and the network structure suggested an antigen-experienced repertoire that shifted only slightly toward naive after ART. Because pre-ART samples had limited cell numbers, profiling was done on unsorted PBMC rather than on sorted CD4+ and CD8+ T cells. At every time point, the repertoire was dominated by expanded TRB clones first identified before ART initiation, although this dominance fluctuated and, in many PLHIV, declined after ART. Since PBMC availability was limited, sequencing covered only the TCR beta chain, with no alpha chain pairing.

With respect to this clone: Its antigen is currently not known. No much larger clone is present one base from it, and per-base qualities are unavailable.

The CDR1 and CDR2 encoded by the germline V gene are MDHEN and SYDVKM. Including cysteine and phenylalanine, the CDR3 has 16 amino acids. Only CDR3 DNA remains: 48 bases, in frame from the first base. V is reduced by 6 bases and J by 4 bases, leaving a spacing of 19 bases between them. Inclusion was restricted to participants for whom at least one PBMC sample before ART initiation and at least two post-ART samples were available. All participants with HIV were treated in the United States of America. Before DNA extraction, cryopreserved samples containing about 0.95-10 million PBMC were thawed and washed. At the time of the earliest PBMC sample for each participant with HIV, ages ranged from roughly 23 to 55 years. PBMC samples from each participant spanned 1-4 timepoints before ART initiation and 2-8 timepoints after ART initiation, with a median of 7 samples. Serial HIV viral load, CD4+ T-cell count, ART history and demographic data were obtained for every participant. Genomic DNA was extracted from unsorted PBMC with a Qiagen kit on a QIAcube, with processing performed in batches of 12 samples.

The immunoSEQ hsTCRB v3.0 assay was used at survey level resolution to sequence the TRB variable region. The targeted TRB sequencing depth was about 35,000-55,000 T-cell genomes per sample. Pooled TRB libraries were sequenced on an Illumina MiSeq with a v3 150-cycle kit. As for the original processing: Repertoire analysis was run in R within a reproducible Nextflow workflow that covered QC, data transformation and analysis. LymphoSeq2, an R package for exploring AIRR-Seq data, was used to implement custom analyses. Four samples that produced fewer than 5000 total TRB sequences were removed, so about 200 HIV repertoires were analyzed. Among the 180 to 200 HIV repertoires that were kept, 59 were collected before ART initiation and 120 to 140 were collected after ART initiation. Repertoires were downsampled to 5000 TRB nucleotide sequences, with summary statistics averaged over 100 downsampling iterations. The analysis kept only TRB sequences whose CDR3 regions were at least seven amino acids long. Two measures captured diversity: a Shannon entropy-derived clonality score and the Gini coefficient. In repertoire networks, the top 5000 CDR3 amino acid sequences were linked whenever an edit distance of one separated two sequences. Antigen specificity groups and MHC restriction were predicted for TRB CDR3 amino acid sequences with GLIPH2. Known CMV, EBV, HIV or tissue antigen associations were flagged by matching CDR3 amino acid sequences against VDJdb and McPAS-TCR. Pre-ART, post-ART and control groups were compared with Wilcoxon signed-rank tests and Holm-Bonferroni correction. This immuneACCESS table, as held by TCRdb, lists in-frame sequences with V and J called but not all clones. Of the missing ones, under half trace to an unresolved V gene in checked studies; the others have no known cause. The V and J calls and clone size are taken from that table; D and trimming were inferred from the DNA. This sample holds about 17,000 clones; more than 75% were observed only once. More than 10% of the sample belongs to the ten largest clones.

This TCR was recovered from a man aged 50 to 60 with HIV. The sequencing used unsorted PBMCs, collected 6.9 years after starting antiretroviral therapy. The rearranged chain carries TRBV28 and TRBJ1-5; the D gene is unclear. CDR3 protein: CASSQSPGRLNQPQHF. In nucleotide form, the sequence is TGTGCCAGCAGCCAATCCCCCGGGAGGTTGAATCAGCCCCAGCATTTT.